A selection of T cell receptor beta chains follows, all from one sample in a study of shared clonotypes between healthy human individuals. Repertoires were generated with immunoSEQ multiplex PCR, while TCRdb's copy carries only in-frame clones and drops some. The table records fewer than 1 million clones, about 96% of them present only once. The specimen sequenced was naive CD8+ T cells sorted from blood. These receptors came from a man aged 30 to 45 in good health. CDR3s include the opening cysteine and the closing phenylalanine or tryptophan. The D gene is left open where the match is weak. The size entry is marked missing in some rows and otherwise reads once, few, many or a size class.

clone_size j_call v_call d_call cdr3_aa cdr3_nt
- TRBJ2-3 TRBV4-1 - CASSQENTDTQYF TGCGCCAGCAGCCAAGAGAACACAGATACGCAGTATTTT
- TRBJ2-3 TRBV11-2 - CASKKTEGFDTQYF TGTGCCAGTAAAAAAACGGAGGGCTTTGATACGCAGTATTTT
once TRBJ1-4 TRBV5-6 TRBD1 CASRTGGARNEKLFF TGTGCCAGCAGGACAGGGGGCGCGCGGAATGAAAAACTGTTTTTT
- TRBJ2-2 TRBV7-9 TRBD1 CASSLPGQKNTGELFF TGTGCCAGCAGCCTTCCGGGACAGAAGAACACCGGGGAGCTGTTTTTT
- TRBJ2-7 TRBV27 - CASSLAGAFNEQYF TGTGCCAGCAGCCTGGCGGGGGCTTTCAACGAGCAGTACTTC
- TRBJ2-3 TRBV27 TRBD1 CASSAGGAGTDTQYF TGTGCCAGCAGCGCAGGGGGCGCAGGGACAGATACGCAGTATTTT
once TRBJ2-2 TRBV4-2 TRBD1 CASSQGQDRYPVGELFF TGTGCCAGCAGCCAAGGGCAGGACAGGTACCCTGTGGGGGAGCTGTTTTTT
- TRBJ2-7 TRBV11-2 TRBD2 CASSLRLAGYEQYF TGTGCCAGCAGCTTACGACTAGCGGGATACGAGCAGTACTTC
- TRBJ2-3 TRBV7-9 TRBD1 CASLGQGAGDTQYF TGTGCCAGCCTGGGACAGGGGGCTGGAGATACGCAGTATTTT
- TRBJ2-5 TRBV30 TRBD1 CAWSRDRQETQYF TGTGCCTGGAGTAGGGACAGACAAGAGACCCAGTACTTC
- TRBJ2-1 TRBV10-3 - CAISNRDEQFF TGTGCCATCAGTAACCGGGATGAGCAGTTCTTC
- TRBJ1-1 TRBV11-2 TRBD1 CASSFRGTGNTEAFF TGTGCCAGCAGCTTCCGTGGGACAGGGAACACTGAAGCTTTCTTT
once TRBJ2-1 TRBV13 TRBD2 CASSAPSGRGDEQFF TGTGCCAGCAGCGCCCCTAGCGGGAGAGGCGATGAGCAGTTCTTC
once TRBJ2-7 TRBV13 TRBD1 CASTPRDSYEQYF TGTGCCAGCACCCCCCGGGACAGTTACGAGCAGTACTTC
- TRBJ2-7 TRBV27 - CASRAGAAEQYF TGTGCCAGCCGGGCAGGGGCAGCCGAGCAGTACTTC
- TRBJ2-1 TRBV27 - CASSLFLAHYNEQFF TGTGCCAGCAGTTTATTTTTGGCGCACTACAATGAGCAGTTCTTC
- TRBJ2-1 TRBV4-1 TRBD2 CASSQSLADYNEQFF TGCGCCAGCAGCCAATCACTAGCGGACTACAATGAGCAGTTCTTC
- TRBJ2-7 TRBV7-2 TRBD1 CASSLDAAGDRDWYEQYF TGTGCCAGCAGCTTAGACGCGGCCGGGGACAGGGATTGGTACGAGCAGTACTTC
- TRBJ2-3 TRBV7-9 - CASTKAADTQYF TGTGCCAGCACCAAAGCGGCAGATACGCAGTATTTT
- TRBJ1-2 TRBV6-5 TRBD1 CASLGTGLNYGYTF TGTGCCAGTCTAGGGACAGGTCTTAACTATGGCTACACCTTC
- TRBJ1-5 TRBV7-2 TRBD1 CASSQGGVGNQPQHF TGTGCCAGCAGCCAGGGGGGGGTTGGCAATCAGCCCCAGCATTTT
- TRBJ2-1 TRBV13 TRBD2 CASSLEQREGSYNEQFF TGTGCCAGCAGCTTAGAACAGCGGGAGGGCTCCTACAATGAGCAGTTCTTC